Listed here is a single TCR beta chain. Antigen unknown. Germline-derived CDR1 and CDR2 are MNHEY and SVGEGT. The CDR3 covers 14 residues. Between the trimmed V and J ends, which lost 5 bases and 7 bases, there was a span of 15 bases. The sample originates from a study of T-cell memory formation after mild COVID-19. The overall study: The TCR clusters were mostly specific to one donor. General observations from the study: Most CD4+ clones that shrank were in CM and EM, while CD8+ ones turned up in EMRA.

Constant-segment primers were used for 5'RACE, and the resulting TCR alpha and TCR beta cDNA libraries carried sample barcodes and UMIs. TCRdb used MiXCR to reprocess the 5' RACE reads, holding one entry per CDR3 protein. The profile shows about 400,000 distinct CDR3 sequences, under 25% of them singletons. The receptor's source is an adult woman who had mild COVID-19 (a few samples of this study predate the infection). Cell type and time point are not known. The sequenced sample consisted of PBMCs or a T cell subset sorted from them (not recorded which). The chain is built from TRBV6-2 or TRBV6-3 and TRBJ1-5; D is unresolved. CDR3 coding DNA: TGTGCCAGCAGTCCCCCGGACTACAGACAGCCCCAGCATTTT. Its translation: CASSPPDYRQPQHF.